This entry lists 20 T cell receptor beta chains sequenced from one sample in a study. TCRdb processed the RT-PCR reads anew with MiXCR; each CDR3 protein has one entry. The sample records more than 600,000 distinct CDR3 sequences, around 14% being singletons. Sequenced: memory CD4+ T cells from blood. The receptors come from a female donor in good health, serving as a healthy control.

This clonotype was detected a few times. The V gene is TRBV20-1, the J gene TRBJ1-5, with 8 bases identical to TRBD1. The V gene's germline CDR1 is DFQATT and CDR2 SNEGSKA (reference sequence). V shed 6 bases and J 3 bases; nucleotides not matched to a gene: 7. The CDR3 is made up of 14 amino acids. The CDR3 coding sequence is TGCAGTGCCCCAGGGGGCGATTTCAATCAGCCCCAGCATTTT. It specifies CSAPGGDFNQPQHF.

The V and J genes are TRBV29-1 and TRBJ2-1; tentatively, D is TRBD2 (6 bases). Germline CDR1 is SQVTM and CDR2 is ANQGSEA. The CDR3 runs 16 residues. Trimming shortened V by 1 base and J by 0 bases, and 13 bases separated the two germline ends. The CDR3 nucleotides read TGCAGCGTTGAAGGGGGCGGCGGGACCTCCTACAATGAGCAGTTCTTC. Amino acids: CSVEGGGGTSYNEQFF.

The CDR3 loop is CASSLGGDGELFF. CDR3 nucleotides: TGTGCCAGCAGCTTGGGTGGGGATGGGGAGCTGTTTTTT. V and J are TRBV5-4 and TRBJ2-2; D uncertain. This CDR3 has 13 amino acids. Trimming pared 0 bases from V and 8 bases from J, leaving 8 bases between. CDR1 is SGHNT and CDR2 is YYREEE in the germline V gene (reference sequence).

This clonotype appeared a few times. The chain carries TRBV20-1 and TRBJ2-7; TRBD2 matches 7 bases. Per germline, CDR1 DFQATT and CDR2 SNEGSKA (reference sequence). V shed 6 bases, J shed 6 bases, and the junction held 11 bases outside the gene matches. The CDR3 sequence is 13 residues long. In DNA form, the CDR3 reads TGCAGTGCCCCCCAGCGGGGACGAGGCGAGCAGTACTTC. Residues: CSAPQRGRGEQYF.

In this sample, this clonotype turned up a few times. The rearrangement joins TRBV7-2 to TRBJ2-3; 7 nucleotides line up with TRBD1. The CDR3 contains 14 residues. Germline CDR1 reads SGHTA; CDR2 reads FQGNSA. With V trimmed by 5 bases and J by 6 bases, 8 bases remained unmatched. The CDR3 DNA sequence: TGTGCCAGCAGCCTCCCGGAACAGGGGGATACGCAGTATTTT. Amino acids: CASSLPEQGDTQYF.

The CDR3 sequence: CASRNGGGAYNEQFF. Written as DNA, the CDR3 is TGCGCCAGCAGAAATGGAGGAGGGGCCTACAATGAGCAGTTCTTC. This chain links TRBV5-1 with TRBJ2-1; D perhaps matches TRBD2 (6 bases). The CDR3 covers 15 residues. With 5 bases removed from V and 2 bases from J, the gap between germline ends came to 14 bases. Germline CDR1 is SGHRS and CDR2 is YFSETQ. Drawing the rest from reference TRBV5-1 and TRBJ2-1, the complete variable domain is KAGVTQTPRYLIKTRGQQVTLSCSPISGHRSVSWYQQTPGQGLQFLFEYFSETQRNKGNFPGRFSGRQFSNSRSEMNVSTLELGDSALYLCASRNGGGAYNEQFFGPGTRLTVL.

The chain links TRBV10-3 to TRBJ1-2; D unresolved. The CDR3 runs to 14 residues. Germline V gene data show CDR1 as ENHRY and CDR2 as SYGVKD. Trimming removed 4 bases from V and 2 bases from J, with 11 bases in between. This chain's CDR3 is CAISGGQVNYGYTF. The CDR3 nucleotides read TGTGCCATCAGTGGAGGCCAGGTCAACTATGGCTACACCTTC.

The chain joins TRBV5-1 to TRBJ1-1; D is unclear. CDR3 length: 14 amino acids. CDR1 is SGHRS, CDR2 YFSETQ, per germline. Trimming removed 5 bases at V and 3 bases at J, with 14 bases between. The CDR3 nucleotides are TGCGCCAGCAGGCGTGCTCGGGAGGACACTGAAGCTTTCTTT. The encoded protein is CASRRAREDTEAFF.

This clonotype has at least ten counts. The chain carries TRBV6-5 and TRBJ2-1; 11 bases align to TRBD2. There are 16 residues in the CDR3. The J segment lost 10 bases and the V segment lost 4 bases, leaving 12 bases of the junction unmatched. Germline assignment: CDR1 MNHEY and CDR2 SVGAGI. The CDR3 protein is CASSSPLAGVIPEQFF. The CDR3, as DNA: TGTGCCAGCAGTTCCCCACTAGCGGGAGTAATTCCGGAGCAGTTCTTC.

This chain joins TRBV20-1 and TRBJ1-2, with 7 bases that match TRBD1. Germline V CDR1 and CDR2: DFQATT, SNEGSKA (reference sequence). Losses at the gene ends were 0 bases for V and 5 bases for J; bases not matched to a gene: 12. The CDR3 is 16 residues long. The chain's CDR3 is CSAREPRLGTVYGYTF. Here the CDR3 DNA reads TGCAGTGCTAGAGAACCTAGGTTAGGGACAGTTTATGGCTACACCTTC.

This clonotype was seen a few times. The chain combines TRBV6-6 with TRBJ1-2; D is uncertain. V lost 5 bases, J lost 3 bases, and 25 bases lay in between. The germline V gene encodes CDR1 MNHNY and CDR2 SVGAGI (reference sequence). There are 18 residues in the CDR3. CDR3: CASSPGQVGWGFDYGYTF. CDR3 bases: TGTGCCAGCAGTCCTGGTCAGGTGGGGTGGGGATTCGACTATGGCTACACCTTC.

This clonotype was counted between two and nine times. The chain recombines TRBV27 with TRBJ1-3; TRBD1 might be the D (5 bases). CDR3 size: 14 residues. Trimming shortened V by 3 bases and J by 3 bases, and 9 bases separated the two germline ends. CDR1 is MNHEY and CDR2 is SMNVEV in the germline V gene (reference sequence). The CDR3 spells CASSFRGYGNTIYF. As DNA, the CDR3 is TGTGCCAGCAGTTTTCGGGGGTATGGAAACACCATATATTTT.

This clonotype was detected a few times. CDR3 coding DNA: TGTGCCAGCAGTTCCCCGACAGGGGGCGAGTACGAGCAGTACTTC. It encodes CASSSPTGGEYEQYF. The chain combines TRBV28 with TRBJ2-7; 10 nucleotides line up with TRBD1. Trimming removed 4 bases from V and 4 bases from J; junction bases left unmatched: 7. The CDR3 runs 15 residues. Germline-derived CDR1 and CDR2 are MDHEN and SYDVKM.

This clonotype was detected a few times. The chain couples TRBV27 to TRBJ2-6; perhaps TRBD2 as D (6 bases). From germline, CDR1 is MNHEY and CDR2 SMNVEV (reference sequence). The V gene lost 6 bases and the J gene lost 2 bases, with 11 bases spanning the gap. The CDR3 length is 15 residues. CDR3 coding DNA: TGTGCCAGCAGGCGGACGGGGGCTGGGGCCAACGTCCTGACTTTC. This gives the protein CASRRTGAGANVLTF.

The chain has TRBV4-2 and TRBJ1-4, with D unclear. V was trimmed by 0 bases and J by 2 bases, leaving 10 bases between them. The CDR3 sequence is 16 residues long. Germline V gene lookup returns CDR1 LGHNA and CDR2 YNFKEQ. The CDR3 nucleotides read TGTGCCAGCAGCCAAGAATCGGGGAATACTAATGAAAAACTGTTTTTT. Residues: CASSQESGNTNEKLFF.

This clonotype was detected only a few times. The chain uses TRBV20-1 and TRBJ1-2; 8 bases map to TRBD1. The CDR3 contains 13 residues. The germline V gene has CDR1 DFQATT and CDR2 SNEGSKA (reference sequence). After removal of 5 bases from V and 8 bases from J, the junction contained 10 bases not matched to a gene. CDR3 DNA sequence: TGCAGTGCTTTGACAGGGGTAAAGGGCGGCTACACCTTC. This translates into CSALTGVKGGYTF.

The V gene is TRBV9, the J gene TRBJ1-1; D is ambiguous. Trimming took 0 bases from V and 8 from J, leaving 14 bases between them. Germline V gene lookup returns CDR1 SGDLS and CDR2 YYNGEE. This CDR3 spans 14 amino acids. For the CDR3, the DNA is TGTGCCAGCAGCGTAGGGGGTCGTGGTGTGGAAGCTTTCTTT. It translates to CASSVGGRGVEAFF.

This clonotype was observed a handful of times. V usage is TRBV10-3 and J usage is TRBJ1-3, with 7 nucleotides matching TRBD1. Germline V CDR1 and CDR2: ENHRY, SYGVKD. CDR3 length: 14 residues. V shed 6 bases, J shed 0 bases, and the junction held 2 bases outside the gene matches. The CDR3 loop is CAIRRTGSGNTIYF. The CDR3, as DNA: TGTGCCATCAGGAGGACAGGCTCTGGAAACACCATATATTTT.

This clonotype was counted only a few times. The V and J genes are TRBV18 and TRBJ1-2; no clear D gene. CDR1 is KGHSH and CDR2 is LQKENI in the germline V gene. The CDR3 has 14 amino acids. Trimming removed 3 bases at V and 4 bases at J, with 12 bases between. CDR3 nucleotides: TGTGCCAGCTCACCCGCAAGGGATGGCTATGGCTACACCTTC. It yields the protein CASSPARDGYGYTF.

The chain employs TRBV28 and TRBJ2-7, with 10 bases matching TRBD2. The CDR3 length is 17 residues. The V segment lost 1 base and the J segment 4 bases; nucleotides outside the gene matches: 10. The germline CDR1 and CDR2 sequences are MDHEN and SYDVKM. The CDR3 nucleotides read TGTGCCAGCAGTTTATCTGGGCTAGCGGGAGCGGGATACGAGCAGTACTTC. It codes for CASSLSGLAGAGYEQYF.